This T cell receptor beta chain originates from a study of response to subunit inactivated influenza vaccine. Trimming shortened V by 1 base and J by 13 bases, and 10 bases separated the two germline ends. There are 12 residues in the CDR3. Per germline, CDR1 SGHTA and CDR2 FQGNSA. Study-level points and caveats: The authors suggested that every seasonal influenza vaccination recruits few new T cells.

This clonotype has just a few counts. Its antigen is unknown. TCRdb passed the RT-PCR reads through MiXCR, listing each CDR3 protein once. This sample carries roughly 290,000 distinct CDR3 sequences, around a fifth of them seen once, and the ten largest clones take roughly a tenth. Sequencing used PBMCs from blood, obtained less than 22 months after vaccination. The source of this sequence is a man in his fifties or sixties who received an inactivated influenza vaccine. This chain uses TRBV7-2 with TRBJ1-4; D not resolved. The CDR3 here is CASSLDAASLFF. CDR3 nucleotide sequence: TGTGCCAGCAGCTTAGACGCGGCCTCACTGTTTTTT.